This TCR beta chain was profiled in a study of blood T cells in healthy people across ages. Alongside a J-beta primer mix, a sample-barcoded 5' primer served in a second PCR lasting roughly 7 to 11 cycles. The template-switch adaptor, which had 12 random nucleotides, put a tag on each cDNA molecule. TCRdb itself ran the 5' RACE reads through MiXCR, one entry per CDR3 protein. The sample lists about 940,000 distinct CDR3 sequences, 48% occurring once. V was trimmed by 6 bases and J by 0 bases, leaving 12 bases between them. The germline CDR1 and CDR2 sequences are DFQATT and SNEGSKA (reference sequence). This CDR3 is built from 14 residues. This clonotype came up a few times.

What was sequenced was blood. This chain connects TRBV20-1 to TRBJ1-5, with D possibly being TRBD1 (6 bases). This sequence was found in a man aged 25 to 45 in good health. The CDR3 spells CSAPGQSSNQPQHF. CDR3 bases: TGCAGTGCACCCGGACAGTCTAGCAATCAGCCCCAGCATTTT.